The 23 T cell receptor beta chains listed next were all sequenced from one sample in a study of control samples from healthy donors and cancer patients. Some clones are missing from TCRdb's copy, which holds only in-frame ones; the method was immunoSEQ multiplex PCR. The repertoire holds about 180,000 clones, with 85% to 90% as singletons. The sequenced sample consisted of blood. These receptors came from a woman aged 45-60 years in good health.

V and J are TRBV18 and TRBJ2-1; 12 bases are a match to TRBD2. The CDR3 is 16 amino acids. CDR1 and CDR2 from the germline V gene are KGHSH and LQKENI. The junction had 6 bases not matched to a gene; V was cut back by 5 bases and J by 4 bases. The CDR3 nucleotides read TGTGCCAGCTCATCTGTCGGACTAGCGGGGTACAATGAGCAGTTCTTC. Translated, it gives CASSSVGLAGYNEQFF.

The rearrangement uses TRBV6-5 and TRBJ2-1; TRBD2 matches at 12 bases. The CDR3 length is 15 residues. V shed 6 bases and J 7 bases; nucleotides not matched to a gene: 7. Germline V CDR1 and CDR2: MNHEY, SVGAGI. CDR3 loop: CASRSLAGGANEQFF. CDR3 coding DNA: TGTGCCAGCAGGAGTCTAGCGGGAGGGGCAAATGAGCAGTTCTTC.

V usage is TRBV30 and J usage is TRBJ1-2; the D gene is possibly TRBD1 (5 bases). Germline values: CDR1 GTSNPN, CDR2 SVGIG (reference sequence). V lost 0 bases, J lost 5 bases, and 19 bases lay in between. CDR3 size: 16 residues. In DNA, the CDR3 is TGTGCCTGGAGTGTACCCACCAGGGTTTTTTTGTATGGCTACACCTTC. Translation: CAWSVPTRVFLYGYTF.

V gene TRBV7-3 combines with J gene TRBJ2-2; D might be TRBD1 (6 bases). This CDR3 region has 16 residues. V dropped 1 base and J dropped 6 bases, with 15 bases sitting between them. The V gene's germline CDR1 is SGHTA and CDR2 FQGTGA. CDR3 protein: CASSLKGRWGPGELFF. CDR3 nucleotides: TGTGCCAGCAGCTTAAAGGGGCGCTGGGGGCCCGGGGAGCTGTTTTTT.

The gene calls are TRBV6-2 or TRBV6-3 and TRBJ2-1, with 10 positions matching TRBD2. Germline V gives CDR1 MNHEY, CDR2 SVGEGT. This CDR3 has 16 amino acids. The J segment lost 3 bases and the V segment lost 6 bases, leaving 8 bases of the junction unmatched. This CDR3 is CASSTERLAGYNEQFF. The CDR3 region has the DNA TGTGCCAGCAGCACAGAGAGACTAGCGGGCTACAATGAGCAGTTCTTC.

The rearrangement joins TRBV15 to TRBJ2-5; 13 bases agree with TRBD2. After removal of 1 base from V and 5 bases from J, the junction contained 16 bases not matched to a gene. Germline loops: CDR1 LNHNV, CDR2 YYDKDF (reference sequence). This CDR3 is 20 amino acids long. CDR3 coding DNA: TGTGCCACCAGCAGAGGGGGGATACTAGCGGGAGGGCCTGACGTGGAGACCCAGTACTTC. As protein: CATSRGGILAGGPDVETQYF.

The genes are TRBV7-2 and TRBJ2-7; D not resolved. V lost 2 bases and J lost 2, with 4 bases in between. The CDR3 runs to 12 residues. In germline, CDR1 is SGHTA, CDR2 FQGNSA. CDR3 region: CASSLNPYEQYF. In DNA form, the CDR3 reads TGTGCCAGCAGCTTAAACCCCTACGAGCAGTACTTC. Full variable domain (outside the CDR3, taken from reference TRBV7-2 and TRBJ2-7): GAGVSQSPSNKVTEKGKDVELRCDPISGHTALYWYRQSLGQGLEFLIYFQGNSAPDKSGLPSDRFSAERTGGSVSTLTIQRTQQEDSAVYLCASSLNPYEQYFGPGTRLTVT.

V gene TRBV5-8 combines with J gene TRBJ2-7, with D tentatively TRBD2 (6 bases). Germline CDR1 is SGHTS and CDR2 is YDEGEE. The CDR3 length is 11 residues. Trimming took 4 bases from V and 9 from J, leaving 11 bases between them. CDR3 nucleotides: TGTGCCAGCAGCCCGGGAGTTTGGCAGTACTTC. Residues: CASSPGVWQYF.

V and J are TRBV7-2 and TRBJ2-7; 9 positions agree with TRBD1. This CDR3 is 14 amino acids long. Germline V CDR1 and CDR2: SGHTA, FQGNSA. The V segment lost 1 base and the J segment 4 bases; nucleotides outside the gene matches: 2. This CDR3 is CASSLGGTGYEQYF. CDR3 sequence (DNA): TGTGCCAGCAGCTTAGGTGGGACAGGGTACGAGCAGTACTTC.

The CDR3 here is CASSRTTYEQYF. The CDR3 region has the DNA TGTGCCAGCAGCCGGACCACCTACGAGCAGTACTTC. The gene calls are TRBV6-5 and TRBJ2-7; D not certain. V was pared by 6 bases and J by 2 bases, with 8 bases between. This CDR3 spans 12 amino acids. Germline CDR1 MNHEY, CDR2 SVGAGI.

V is TRBV5-6 and J is TRBJ2-2, with TRBD1 matching 7 bases. J gave up 1 base and V 4 bases, and 4 bases lay outside the gene matches. Germline CDR1 SGHDT, CDR2 YYEEEE. The CDR3 contains 15 residues. CDR3 amino acids: CASSPGQKNTGELFF. The DNA for the CDR3 is TGTGCCAGCAGCCCGGGACAGAAGAACACCGGGGAGCTGTTTTTT.

The rearrangement uses TRBV7-2 and TRBJ1-1, with D unclear. The CDR3 contains 13 residues. The V gene lost 5 bases and the J gene lost 5 bases, with 12 bases spanning the gap. Germline-derived CDR1 and CDR2 are SGHTA and FQGNSA. DNA of the CDR3: TGTGCCAGCAGCCCAGGTGTGCGGACTGAAGCTTTCTTT. Its translation: CASSPGVRTEAFF.

Details on this clone: This CDR3 is also generated by other DNA sequences in the sample. The CDR3 bases are TGTGCCACCAGTGATCCGTTGGGCGGTAATCAGCCCCAGCATTTT. This codes for CATSDPLGGNQPQHF. This chain uses TRBV24-1 with TRBJ1-5; the D is unclear. The CDR3 extends over 15 amino acids. V was trimmed by 3 bases and J by 4 bases, leaving 12 bases between them. In germline, CDR1 is KGHDR, CDR2 SFDVKD.

The rearrangement uses TRBV5-6 and TRBJ2-7; 7 nucleotides line up with TRBD1. The CDR3 loop spans 13 amino acids. CDR1 SGHDT and CDR2 YYEEEE come from the germline V gene. The V gene end was trimmed by 4 bases and the J gene end by 3 bases; junction bases not matched to a gene: 4. CDR3 DNA: TGTGCCAGCAGCCTCGGACAGGACTACGAGCAGTACTTC. Translated: CASSLGQDYEQYF.

This chain uses TRBV7-9 with TRBJ2-3, with 11 bases matching TRBD1. After removal of 4 bases from V and 3 bases from J, the junction contained 3 bases not matched to a gene. This CDR3 comprises 15 residues. The germline V gene has CDR1 SEHNR and CDR2 FQNEAQ (reference sequence). As DNA, the CDR3 is TGTGCCAGCAGCTCAGGACAGGGGGCAACAGATACGCAGTATTTT. Its translation is CASSSGQGATDTQYF.

The chain is built from TRBV28 and TRBJ1-2; D is ambiguous. The CDR3 contains 13 residues. Germline-derived CDR1 and CDR2 are MDHEN and SYDVKM. V lost 6 bases and J lost 4, with 12 bases in between. As DNA, the CDR3 is TGTGCCAGCAGCGGTACGGAGTCCTATGGCTACACCTTC. It codes for CASSGTESYGYTF.

In DNA form, the CDR3 reads TGTGCCAGCAGCTTAGGGGGGACGTCGTACAATGAGCAGTTCTTC. Translation: CASSLGGTSYNEQFF. The gene calls are TRBV7-3 and TRBJ2-1; possibly TRBD2 for D (6 bases). V was clipped by 2 bases and J by 4 bases, with 12 bases between them. This CDR3 region has 15 residues. Germline V CDR1 and CDR2: SGHTA, FQGTGA.

V is TRBV19 and J is TRBJ2-3; D gene uncertain. Germline V gene lookup returns CDR1 LNHDA and CDR2 SQIVND (reference sequence). V lost 5 bases and J lost 2, with 14 bases in between. CDR3 size: 15 residues. CDR3 region: CASSGQIATTDTQYF. The CDR3 region has the DNA TGTGCCAGTAGTGGGCAAATCGCGACCACAGATACGCAGTATTTT.

The chain employs TRBV6-6 and TRBJ1-4; perhaps TRBD1 as D (5 bases). Germline CDR1 MNHNY, CDR2 SVGAGI (reference sequence). The length of the CDR3 is 14 residues. Trimming cost V 6 bases and J 3 bases, with 11 bases left between them. This CDR3 reads CASRLGGANEKLFF. In DNA, the CDR3 is TGTGCCAGCAGATTAGGAGGGGCTAATGAAAAACTGTTTTTT.

The genes are TRBV10-3 and TRBJ2-3; 7 nucleotides line up with TRBD2. CDR3 length: 17 residues. The V gene end was trimmed by 2 bases and the J gene end by 2 bases; junction bases not matched to a gene: 10. Germline V gene lookup returns CDR1 ENHRY and CDR2 SYGVKD. CDR3 in amino acids: CAISEGGTAGATDTQYF. In nucleotides, the CDR3 is TGTGCCATCAGTGAGGGGGGTACGGCGGGAGCCACAGATACGCAGTATTTT.

V usage is TRBV19 and J usage is TRBJ1-3; D ambiguous. The CDR3 consists of 14 residues. The V end was cut by 6 bases, the J end by 0 bases, with 9 bases between. Germline CDR1 and CDR2: LNHDA and SQIVND (reference sequence). The CDR3 region is CASRRENSGNTIYF. CDR3 nucleotide sequence: TGTGCCAGTAGACGGGAAAACTCTGGAAACACCATATATTTT.

This chain joins TRBV9 and TRBJ2-2; the match to TRBD1 covers 9 bases. The germline V gene has CDR1 SGDLS and CDR2 YYNGEE. The V and J ends lost 4 bases and 2 bases, in that order; junction bases with no gene match: 6. The CDR3 has 16 residues. The chain's CDR3 is CASSLGTGLNTGELFF. In DNA, the CDR3 is TGTGCCAGCAGCCTTGGGACAGGGCTAAACACCGGGGAGCTGTTTTTT.

This clone was seen just once. The chain couples TRBV28 to TRBJ2-1; D possibly corresponds to TRBD1 (5 bases). CDR1 is MDHEN, CDR2 SYDVKM, per germline. The CDR3 loop spans 15 amino acids. V was shortened by 6 bases and J by 0 bases, with 12 bases between the two germline ends. In nucleotides, the CDR3 is TGTGCCAGCAGATACAGGACGGACTCCTACAATGAGCAGTTCTTC. It specifies CASRYRTDSYNEQFF.